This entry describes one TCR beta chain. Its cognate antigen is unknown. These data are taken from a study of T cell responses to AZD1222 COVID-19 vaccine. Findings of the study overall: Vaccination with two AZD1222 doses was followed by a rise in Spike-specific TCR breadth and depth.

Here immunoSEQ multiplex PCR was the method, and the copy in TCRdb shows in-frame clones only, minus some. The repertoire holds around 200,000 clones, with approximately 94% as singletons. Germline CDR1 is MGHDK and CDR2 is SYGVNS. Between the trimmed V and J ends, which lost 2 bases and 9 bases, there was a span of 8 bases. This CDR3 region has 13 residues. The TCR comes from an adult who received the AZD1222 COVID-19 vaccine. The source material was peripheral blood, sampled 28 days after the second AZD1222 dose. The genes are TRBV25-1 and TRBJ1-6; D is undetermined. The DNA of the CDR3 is TGTGCCAGCAGTGAACCGGCGAGTTCACCCCTCCACTTT. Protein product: CASSEPASSPLHF.